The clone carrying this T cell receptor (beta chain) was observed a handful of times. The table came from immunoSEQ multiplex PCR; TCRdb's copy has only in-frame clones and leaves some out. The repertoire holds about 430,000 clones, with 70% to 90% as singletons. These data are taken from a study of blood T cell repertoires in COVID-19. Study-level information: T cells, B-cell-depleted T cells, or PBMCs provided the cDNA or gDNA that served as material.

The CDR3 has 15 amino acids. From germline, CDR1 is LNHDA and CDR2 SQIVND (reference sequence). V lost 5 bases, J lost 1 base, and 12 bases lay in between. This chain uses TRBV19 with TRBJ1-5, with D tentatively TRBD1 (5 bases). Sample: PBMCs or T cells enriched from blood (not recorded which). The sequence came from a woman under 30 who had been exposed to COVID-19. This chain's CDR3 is CASSDRQTSNQPQHF. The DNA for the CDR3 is TGTGCCAGTAGTGATCGACAGACCAGCAATCAGCCCCAGCATTTT.